Listed below are T cell receptor beta chains from one sample, sequenced in a study of metastatic and nonmetastatic thyroid tumors. TCRdb called clones again from the PCR reads with MiXCR. The sample has tens of thousands of clones, roughly 15% seen once. The sequenced sample was blood. The receptors derive from a female donor with papillary thyroid cancer or a benign thyroid nodule (not recorded which). Some clones in this sample may be carry-over from other donors' samples. CDR3s include the opening cysteine and the closing phenylalanine or tryptophan. A D gene is named only where the DNA matches it firmly. Expanded clones get a size class; other rows say once, few or many, or leave the size out.

cdr3_aa	cdr3_nt	d_call	v_call	j_call	clone_size
CASSLSGTSGISGANVLTF	TGTGCCAGCAGTTTAAGTGGGACTAGCGGCATCTCTGGGGCCAACGTCCTGACTTTC	TRBD2	TRBV28	TRBJ2-6	many
CASSLGTLGGYTF	TGCGCCAGCAGCTTGGGCACCCTGGGAGGCTACACCTTC	.	TRBV5-1	TRBJ1-2	.
CAISLWSDGGQNYEQYF	TGTGCCATCAGCTTGTGGTCTGACGGGGGACAGAACTACGAGCAGTACTTC	.	TRBV5-6	TRBJ2-7	.
CASSLHRGNYGYTF	TGTGCCAGCAGTTTGCACAGGGGGAACTATGGCTACACCTTC	TRBD1	TRBV27	TRBJ1-2	many
CASSTSGRIGEQFF	TGTGCCAGCAGTACTAGCGGGAGGATTGGTGAGCAGTTCTTC	TRBD2	TRBV6-5	TRBJ2-1	.
CASSLRPGTSGQETQYF	TGTGCCAGCAGCTTACGCCCTGGGACTAGCGGGCAAGAGACCCAGTACTTC	TRBD2	TRBV7-2	TRBJ2-5	many
CASSLTGGNSPLHF	TGTGCCAGCAGTCTAACAGGGGGCAATTCACCCCTCCACTTT	TRBD1	TRBV28	TRBJ1-6	many
CASSPPNTGELFF	TGTGCCAGCTCACCTCCGAACACCGGGGAGCTGTTTTTT	.	TRBV18	TRBJ2-2	medium-sized
CASSQADSRDRGDGYTF	TGCGCCAGCAGCCAAGCAGACTCCCGGGACCGCGGGGATGGCTACACCTTC	.	TRBV4-1	TRBJ1-2	.
CAWSADASGNTIYF	TGTGCCTGGAGTGCTGACGCCAGTGGAAACACCATATATTTT	.	TRBV30	TRBJ1-3	.
CASSLFQYQETQYF	TGTGCCAGCAGCCTATTTCAGTACCAAGAGACCCAGTACTTC	.	TRBV11-3	TRBJ2-5	.
CASSLEGAAYDYTF	TGTGCCAGCAGCTTAGAGGGCGCGGCCTATGACTACACCTTC	.	TRBV11-2	TRBJ1-2	.
CASNLGPVANEKLFF	TGTGCCAGTAACCTCGGACCTGTTGCTAATGAAAAACTGTTTTTT	.	TRBV19	TRBJ1-4	many
CASRTGARDYGYTF	TGCGCCAGCAGAACAGGGGCGCGGGACTATGGCTACACCTTC	TRBD1	TRBV5-1	TRBJ1-2	few
CASSQAGRFGTDTQYF	TGTGCCAGCAGCCAAGCGGGACGTTTCGGCACAGATACGCAGTATTTT	.	TRBV3-1	TRBJ2-3	many
CASSFVHEQYF	TGTGCCAGCAGCTTCGTCCACGAGCAGTACTTC	.	TRBV9	TRBJ2-7	.
CASSQWDIKETQYF	TGTGCCAGCAGCCAATGGGACATTAAAGAGACCCAGTACTTC	.	TRBV3-1	TRBJ2-5	.
CASSYEQYF	TGTGCCAGCAGCTATGAGCAGTACTTC	.	TRBV5-8	TRBJ2-7	.
CASSEVNQPQHF	TGTGCCAGCAGTGAGGTCAATCAGCCCCAGCATTTT	.	TRBV6-2/TRBV6-3	TRBJ1-5	many
CASSQLAGGKGNTDTQYF	TGTGCCAGTAGTCAACTAGCGGGAGGTAAGGGTAACACAGATACGCAGTATTTT	TRBD2	TRBV19	TRBJ2-3	once
CASSVTGDSYEQYF	TGCGCCAGCAGCGTGACAGGGGACTCCTACGAGCAGTACTTC	TRBD1	TRBV5-1	TRBJ2-7	.
CAITDSLSYEQYF	TGTGCCATCACCGACTCCCTGTCCTACGAGCAGTACTTC	.	TRBV10-3	TRBJ2-7	medium-sized
CASSPSPTNSPLHF	TGTGCCAGCTCTCCAAGCCCCACGAATTCACCCCTCCACTTT	.	TRBV6-1	TRBJ1-6	medium-sized
CASSSRSEQETQYF	TGTGCCAGCAGTTCTCGTAGCGAACAAGAGACCCAGTACTTC	.	TRBV12-3/TRBV12-4	TRBJ2-5	many
CASGGTEGGDEQFF	TGTGCCAGCGGTGGGACCGAGGGGGGGGATGAGCAGTTCTTC	.	TRBV6-1	TRBJ2-1	.
CAWSSQGWGAFF	TGTGCCTGGAGTTCACAGGGATGGGGAGCTTTCTTT	.	TRBV30	TRBJ1-1	many
CSASPSEGAIYGYTF	TGCAGTGCTAGTCCTTCGGAGGGGGCTATCTATGGTTACACCTTC	TRBD1	TRBV20-1	TRBJ1-2	many
CASSVGLYEQYF	TGTGCCAGCAGTGTCGGACTCTACGAGCAGTACTTC	.	TRBV6-1	TRBJ2-7	few
CASSQEDRDNQPQHF	TGCGCCAGCAGCCAAGAGGACAGGGACAATCAGCCCCAGCATTTT	TRBD1	TRBV4-1	TRBJ1-5	.
CASSPPTVEAFF	TGTGCCAGCAGCCCTCCTACCGTAGAAGCTTTCTTT	.	TRBV11-1	TRBJ1-1	many
CASSPGTSGRETQYF	TGTGCCAGCAGCCCAGGGACTAGCGGGAGGGAGACCCAGTACTTC	TRBD2	TRBV5-6	TRBJ2-5	many
CASNQRDRDTEAFF	TGTGCCAGTAATCAGAGAGACAGGGACACTGAAGCTTTCTTT	TRBD1	TRBV19	TRBJ1-1	few
CASIRQGASYKQYF	TGTGCCAGCATAAGACAGGGGGCATCCTACAAGCAGTACTTC	TRBD1	TRBV27	TRBJ2-7	few
CASSGSGNYNSPLHF	TGTGCCAGCAGTGGATCGGGAAACTATAATTCACCCCTCCACTTT	.	TRBV6-1	TRBJ1-6	.
CASSADNRPQHF	TGTGCCAGCAGTGCAGACAATCGGCCCCAGCATTTT	.	TRBV12-3/TRBV12-4	TRBJ1-5	.